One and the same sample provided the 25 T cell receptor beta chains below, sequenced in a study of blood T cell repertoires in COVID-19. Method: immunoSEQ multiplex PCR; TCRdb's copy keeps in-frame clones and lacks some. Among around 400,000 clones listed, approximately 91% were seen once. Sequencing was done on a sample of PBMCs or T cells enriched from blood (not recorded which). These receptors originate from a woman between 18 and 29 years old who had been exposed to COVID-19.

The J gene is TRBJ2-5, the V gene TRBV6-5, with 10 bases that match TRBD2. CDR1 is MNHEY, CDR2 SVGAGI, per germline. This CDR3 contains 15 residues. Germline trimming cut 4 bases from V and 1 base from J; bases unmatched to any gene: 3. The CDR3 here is CASSSSGGLQETQYF. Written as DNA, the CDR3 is TGTGCCAGCAGTTCTAGCGGGGGCCTCCAAGAGACCCAGTACTTC.

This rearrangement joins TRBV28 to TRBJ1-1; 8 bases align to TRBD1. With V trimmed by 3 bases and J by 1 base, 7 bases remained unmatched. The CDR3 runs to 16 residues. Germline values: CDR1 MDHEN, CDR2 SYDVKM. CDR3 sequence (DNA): TGTGCCAGCAGTTTTCCACCGACAGGGGAGAACACTGAAGCTTTCTTT. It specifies CASSFPPTGENTEAFF.

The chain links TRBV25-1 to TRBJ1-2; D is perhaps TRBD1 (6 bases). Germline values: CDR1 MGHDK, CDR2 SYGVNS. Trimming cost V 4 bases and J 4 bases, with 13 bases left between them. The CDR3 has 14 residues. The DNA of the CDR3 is TGTGCCAGCAGTGCCCAGGGGTCCGGCTATGGCTACACCTTC. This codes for CASSAQGSGYGYTF.

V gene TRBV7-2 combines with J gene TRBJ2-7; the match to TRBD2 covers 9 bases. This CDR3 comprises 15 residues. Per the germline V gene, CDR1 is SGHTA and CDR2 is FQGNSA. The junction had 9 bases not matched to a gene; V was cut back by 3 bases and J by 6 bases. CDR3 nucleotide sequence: TGTGCCAGCAGCTTGAACAGCGGGAGGAAAGGCGAGCAGTACTTC. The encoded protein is CASSLNSGRKGEQYF.

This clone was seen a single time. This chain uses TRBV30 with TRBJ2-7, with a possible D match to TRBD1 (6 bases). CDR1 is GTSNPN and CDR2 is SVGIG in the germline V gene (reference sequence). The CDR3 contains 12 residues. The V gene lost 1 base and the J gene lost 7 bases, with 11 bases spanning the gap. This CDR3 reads CAWSAHREEQYF. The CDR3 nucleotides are TGTGCCTGGAGTGCCCACAGGGAAGAGCAGTACTTC. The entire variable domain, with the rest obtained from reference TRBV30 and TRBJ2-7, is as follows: SQTIHQWPATLVQPVGSPLSLECTVEGTSNPNLYWYRQAAGRGLQLLFYSVGIGQISSEVPQNLSASRPQDRQFILSSKKLLLSDSGFYLCAWSAHREEQYFGPGTRLTVT.

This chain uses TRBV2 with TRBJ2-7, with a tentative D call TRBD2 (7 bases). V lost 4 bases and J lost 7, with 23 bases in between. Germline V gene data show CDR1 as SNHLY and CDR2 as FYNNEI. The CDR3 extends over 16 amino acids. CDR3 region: CASSVLGRNGGAEQYF. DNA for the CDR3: TGTGCCAGCAGTGTTTTAGGGCGGAATGGGGGGGCTGAGCAGTACTTC.

The CDR3 bases are TGTGCCAGCAGTTCTAACTTTGTCAGGTTCGATGCTGAAGCTTTCTTT. Translated: CASSSNFVRFDAEAFF. The chain employs TRBV28 and TRBJ1-1; the D is unclear. From germline, CDR1 is MDHEN and CDR2 SYDVKM. The CDR3 loop spans 16 amino acids. The V and J ends lost 4 bases and 6 bases respectively, with 21 bases between them.

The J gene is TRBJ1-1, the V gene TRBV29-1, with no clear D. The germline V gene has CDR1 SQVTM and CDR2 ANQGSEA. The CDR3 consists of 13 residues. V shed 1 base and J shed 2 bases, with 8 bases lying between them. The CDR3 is CSVEVRPNTEAFF. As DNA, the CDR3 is TGCAGCGTTGAAGTGCGGCCTAACACTGAAGCTTTCTTT.

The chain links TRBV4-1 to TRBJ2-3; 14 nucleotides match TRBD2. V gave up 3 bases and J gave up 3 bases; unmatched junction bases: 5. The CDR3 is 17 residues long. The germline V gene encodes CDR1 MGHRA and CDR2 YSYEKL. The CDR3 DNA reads TGCGCCAGCAGCCAGAGACTAGCGGGGGGGCCAACAGATACGCAGTATTTT. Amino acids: CASSQRLAGGPTDTQYF.

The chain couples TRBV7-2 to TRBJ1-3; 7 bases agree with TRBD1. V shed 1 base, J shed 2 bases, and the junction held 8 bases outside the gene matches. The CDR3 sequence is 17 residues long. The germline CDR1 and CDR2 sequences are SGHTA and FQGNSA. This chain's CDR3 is CASSLEGAGRAGNTIYF. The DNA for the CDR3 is TGTGCCAGCAGCTTAGAGGGGGCGGGTCGGGCTGGAAACACCATATATTTT.

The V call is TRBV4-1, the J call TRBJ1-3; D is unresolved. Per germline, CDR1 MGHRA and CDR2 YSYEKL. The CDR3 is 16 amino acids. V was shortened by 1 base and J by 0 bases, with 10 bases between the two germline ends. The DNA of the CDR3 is TGCGCCAGCAGCCAAGCAGGATCCAGCTCTGGAAACACCATATATTTT. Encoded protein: CASSQAGSSSGNTIYF.

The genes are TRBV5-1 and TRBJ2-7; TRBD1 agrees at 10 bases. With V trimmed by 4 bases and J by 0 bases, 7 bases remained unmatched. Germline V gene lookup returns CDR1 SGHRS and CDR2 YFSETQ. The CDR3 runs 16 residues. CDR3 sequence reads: CASSPMTGGFSYEQYF. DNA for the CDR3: TGCGCCAGCAGCCCGATGACAGGGGGCTTCTCCTACGAGCAGTACTTC.

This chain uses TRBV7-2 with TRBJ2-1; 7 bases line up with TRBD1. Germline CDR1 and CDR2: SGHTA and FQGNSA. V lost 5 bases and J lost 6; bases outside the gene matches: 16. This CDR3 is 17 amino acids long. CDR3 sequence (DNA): TGTGCCAGCAGCCAAAGGGGCGACAGGGTCGGCTTCAATGAGCAGTTCTTC. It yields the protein CASSQRGDRVGFNEQFF.

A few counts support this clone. The CDR3 DNA reads TGTGCCAGTAGTACGCTACCTAGCGGGGGGATCAATGAGCAGTTCTTC. It codes for CASSTLPSGGINEQFF. This chain connects TRBV19 to TRBJ2-1, with TRBD2 matching over 11 bases. Trimming took 4 bases from V and 6 from J; bases not matched to a gene: 8. Germline CDR1 is LNHDA and CDR2 is SQIVND (reference sequence). The CDR3 covers 16 residues.

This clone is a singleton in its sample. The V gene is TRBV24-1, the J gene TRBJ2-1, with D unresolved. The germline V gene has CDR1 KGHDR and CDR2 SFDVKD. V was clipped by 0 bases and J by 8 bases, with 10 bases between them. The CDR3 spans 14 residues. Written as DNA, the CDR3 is TGTGCCACCAGTGATTTGCCCCACGCGGATGAGCAGTTCTTC. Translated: CATSDLPHADEQFF.

The chain's CDR3 is CASSPRQGDFGNTIYF. CDR3 in DNA: TGTGCCAGCTCACCACGGCAGGGGGATTTTGGAAACACCATATATTTT. J is TRBJ1-3 and V is TRBV18; 7 bases map to TRBD1. V shed 1 base and J 3 bases; nucleotides not matched to a gene: 6. The CDR3 length is 16 residues. The germline V gene has CDR1 KGHSH and CDR2 LQKENI.

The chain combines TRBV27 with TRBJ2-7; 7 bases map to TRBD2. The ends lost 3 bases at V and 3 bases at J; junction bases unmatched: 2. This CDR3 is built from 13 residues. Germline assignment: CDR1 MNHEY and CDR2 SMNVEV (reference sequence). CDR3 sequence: CASSLSGGYEQYF. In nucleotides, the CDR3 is TGTGCCAGCAGTTTGTCGGGGGGCTACGAGCAGTACTTC.

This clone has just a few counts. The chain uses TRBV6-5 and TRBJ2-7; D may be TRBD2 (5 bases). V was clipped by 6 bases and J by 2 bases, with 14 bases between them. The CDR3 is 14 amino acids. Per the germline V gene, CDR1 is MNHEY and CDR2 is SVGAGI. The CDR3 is CASSLHRGPYEQYF. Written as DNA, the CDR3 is TGTGCCAGCAGCCTCCATAGAGGGCCCTACGAGCAGTACTTC.

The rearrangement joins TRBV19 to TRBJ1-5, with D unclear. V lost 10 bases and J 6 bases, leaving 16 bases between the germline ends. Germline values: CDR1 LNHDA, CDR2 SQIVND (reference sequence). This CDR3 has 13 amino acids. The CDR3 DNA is TGTGCCACCGAGAGGGTTCGGGGTCAGCCCCAGCATTTT. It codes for CATERVRGQPQHF.

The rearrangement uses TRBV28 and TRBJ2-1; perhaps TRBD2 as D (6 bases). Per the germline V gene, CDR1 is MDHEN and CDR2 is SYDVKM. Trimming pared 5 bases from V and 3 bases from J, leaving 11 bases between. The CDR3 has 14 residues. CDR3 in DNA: TGTGCCAGCAGTCCGGGAGTCTACTACAATGAGCAGTTCTTC. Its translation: CASSPGVYYNEQFF.

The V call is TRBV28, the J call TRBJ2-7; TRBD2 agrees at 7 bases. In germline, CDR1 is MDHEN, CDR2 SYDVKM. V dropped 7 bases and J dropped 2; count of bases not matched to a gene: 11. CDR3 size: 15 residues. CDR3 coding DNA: TGTGCCAGCACCCCTAGGGCGGGAGTAGCCTACGAGCAGTACTTC. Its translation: CASTPRAGVAYEQYF.

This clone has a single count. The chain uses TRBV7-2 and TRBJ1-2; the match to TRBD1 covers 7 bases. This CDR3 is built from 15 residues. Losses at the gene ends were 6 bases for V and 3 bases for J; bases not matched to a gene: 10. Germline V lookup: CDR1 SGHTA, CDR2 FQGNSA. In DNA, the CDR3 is TGTGCCAGCAGGCGGACAGGAACGGACTACTATGGCTACACCTTC. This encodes CASRRTGTDYYGYTF.

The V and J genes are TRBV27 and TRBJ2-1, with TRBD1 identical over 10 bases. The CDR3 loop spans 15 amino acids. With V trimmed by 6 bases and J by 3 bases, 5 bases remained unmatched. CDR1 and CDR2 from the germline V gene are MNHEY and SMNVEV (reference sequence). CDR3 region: CASSQTGGLYNEQFF. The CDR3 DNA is TGTGCCAGCAGCCAGACAGGGGGCCTCTACAATGAGCAGTTCTTC.

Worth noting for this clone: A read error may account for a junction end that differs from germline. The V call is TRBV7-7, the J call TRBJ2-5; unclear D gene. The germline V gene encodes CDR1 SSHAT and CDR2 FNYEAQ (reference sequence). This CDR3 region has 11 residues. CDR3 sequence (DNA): TGTGCTAGCAGCTTAGTCGGGACCCAGTACTTC. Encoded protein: CASSLVGTQYF.

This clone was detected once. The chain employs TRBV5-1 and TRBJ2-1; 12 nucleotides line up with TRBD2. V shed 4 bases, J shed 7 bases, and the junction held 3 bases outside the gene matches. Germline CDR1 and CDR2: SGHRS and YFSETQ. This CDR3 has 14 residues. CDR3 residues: CASSVTSGGNEQFF. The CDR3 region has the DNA TGCGCCAGCAGCGTGACTAGCGGGGGTAATGAGCAGTTCTTC. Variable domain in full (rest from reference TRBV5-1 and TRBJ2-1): KAGVTQTPRYLIKTRGQQVTLSCSPISGHRSVSWYQQTPGQGLQFLFEYFSETQRNKGNFPGRFSGRQFSNSRSEMNVSTLELGDSALYLCASSVTSGGNEQFFGPGTRLTVL.